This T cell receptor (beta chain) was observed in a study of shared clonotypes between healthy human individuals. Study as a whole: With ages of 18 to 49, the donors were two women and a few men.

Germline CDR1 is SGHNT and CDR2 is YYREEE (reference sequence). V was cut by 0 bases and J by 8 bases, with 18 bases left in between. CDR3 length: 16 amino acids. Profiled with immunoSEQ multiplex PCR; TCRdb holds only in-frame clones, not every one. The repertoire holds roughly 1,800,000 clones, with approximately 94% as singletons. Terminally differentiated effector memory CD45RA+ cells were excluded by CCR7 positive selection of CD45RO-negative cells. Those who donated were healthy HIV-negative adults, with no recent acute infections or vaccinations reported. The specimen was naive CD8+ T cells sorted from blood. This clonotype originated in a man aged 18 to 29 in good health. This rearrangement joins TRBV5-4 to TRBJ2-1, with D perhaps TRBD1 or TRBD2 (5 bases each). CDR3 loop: CASSLDRQGDNYEQFF. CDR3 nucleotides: TGTGCCAGCAGCTTGGATCGGCAGGGAGACAATTATGAGCAGTTCTTC.